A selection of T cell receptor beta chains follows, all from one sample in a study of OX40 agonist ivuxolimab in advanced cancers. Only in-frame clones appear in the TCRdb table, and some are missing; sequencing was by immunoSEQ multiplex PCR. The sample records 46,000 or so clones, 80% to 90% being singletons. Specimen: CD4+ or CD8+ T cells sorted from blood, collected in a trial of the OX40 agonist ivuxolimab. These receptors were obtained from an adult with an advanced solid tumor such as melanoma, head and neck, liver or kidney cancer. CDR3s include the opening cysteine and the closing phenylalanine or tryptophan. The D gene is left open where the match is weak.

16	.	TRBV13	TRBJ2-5	CASSHTTGPDMETQYF	TGTGCCAGCAGCCACACTACCGGGCCCGATATGGAGACCCAGTACTTC
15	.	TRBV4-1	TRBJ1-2	CASSQVEGQVYGYTF	TGCGCCAGCAGCCAAGTTGAGGGCCAGGTCTATGGCTACACCTTC
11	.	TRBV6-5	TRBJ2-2	CASSIQGELFF	TGTGCCAGCAGCATCCAGGGGGAGCTGTTTTTT
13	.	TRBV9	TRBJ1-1	CASSARGNTEAFF	TGTGCCAGCAGCGCACGTGGGAACACTGAAGCTTTCTTT
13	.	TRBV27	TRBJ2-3	CASSPVGVDTQYF	TGTGCCAGCAGCCCGGTTGGTGTAGATACGCAGTATTTT
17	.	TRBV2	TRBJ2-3	CASRAAEGRGFTDTQYF	TGTGCCAGCAGAGCGGCCGAGGGGAGGGGGTTCACAGATACGCAGTATTTT
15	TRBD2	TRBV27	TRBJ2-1	CASSSLAGGPVEQFF	TGTGCCAGCAGTTCTCTGGCGGGAGGGCCGGTTGAGCAGTTCTTC
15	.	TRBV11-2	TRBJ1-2	CASSFAQGGDYGYTF	TGTGCCAGCAGCTTCGCGCAGGGCGGCGACTATGGCTACACCTTC
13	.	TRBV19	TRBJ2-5	CASSSQGGETQYF	TGTGCCAGTAGTTCACAGGGAGGAGAGACCCAGTACTTC
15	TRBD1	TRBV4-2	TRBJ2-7	CASSPEGSGGDEQYF	TGTGCCAGCAGCCCAGAGGGGTCAGGGGGTGACGAGCAGTACTTC